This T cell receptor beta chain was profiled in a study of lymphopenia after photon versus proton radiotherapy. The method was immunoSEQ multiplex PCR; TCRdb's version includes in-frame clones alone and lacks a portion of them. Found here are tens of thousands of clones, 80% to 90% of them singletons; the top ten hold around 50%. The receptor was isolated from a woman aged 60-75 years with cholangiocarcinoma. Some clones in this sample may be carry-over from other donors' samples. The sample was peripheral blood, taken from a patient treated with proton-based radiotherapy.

The CDR3 sequence is CASSGAQGRDYGYTF. The CDR3, as DNA: TGTGCCAGCAGTGGGGCACAGGGAAGAGACTATGGCTACACCTTC. The gene calls are TRBV2 and TRBJ1-2; a possible D gene is TRBD1 (6 bases). V lost 4 bases and J lost 3, with 15 bases in between. CDR1 SNHLY and CDR2 FYNNEI come from the germline V gene. The CDR3 contains 15 residues.